The next 18 T cell receptor beta chains were all read from a single sample in a study of blood T cell repertoires in COVID-19. Libraries were prepared by immunoSEQ multiplex PCR; TCRdb keeps only in-frame clonotypes and omits some of them. Here the sample spans under 250,000 clones, 87% being singletons. The sequenced sample consisted of PBMCs or T cells enriched from blood (not recorded which). The receptors derive from a woman aged 25 to 39 with acute COVID-19.

The chain is built from TRBV2 and TRBJ1-5; tentative D call: TRBD1 (6 bases). Germline CDR1 SNHLY, CDR2 FYNNEI. Trimming cost V 7 bases and J 7 bases, with 14 bases left between them. The CDR3 has 13 residues. CDR3 DNA sequence: TGTGCCAGCACCTCGACAGGAAAGCAGCCCCAGCATTTT. Its translation: CASTSTGKQPQHF.

This chain links TRBV15 with TRBJ2-4; the D gene is possibly TRBD2 (6 bases). Trimming cost V 0 bases and J 0 bases, with 18 bases left between them. The germline V gene has CDR1 LNHNV and CDR2 YYDKDF (reference sequence). This CDR3 is 19 amino acids long. DNA for the CDR3: TGTGCCACCAGCAGAGAAGCTCATGGAGGGCCCGTAGCCAAAAACATTCAGTACTTC. Translation: CATSREAHGGPVAKNIQYF.

This chain uses TRBV30 with TRBJ1-4; D is unclear. The CDR3 covers 12 residues. The V end lost 2 bases, the J end lost 4 bases, and 5 bases lay between the germline ends. In germline, CDR1 is GTSNPN, CDR2 SVGIG (reference sequence). The CDR3 is CAWSFFNEKLFF. CDR3 in DNA: TGTGCCTGGAGTTTCTTTAATGAAAAACTGTTTTTT.

This rearrangement joins TRBV4-1 to TRBJ1-4, with D perhaps TRBD1 (6 bases). This CDR3 has 13 residues. Germline assignment: CDR1 MGHRA and CDR2 YSYEKL. V lost 4 bases, J lost 8 bases, and 11 bases lay in between. The chain's CDR3 is CASSPPGQEKLFF. The CDR3 DNA is TGCGCCAGCAGCCCGCCGGGACAAGAAAAACTGTTTTTT.

The V and J genes are TRBV16 and TRBJ1-2; possibly TRBD1 for D (5 bases). Germline loops: CDR1 KGHSY, CDR2 FQNENV. V lost 2 bases and J 4 bases, leaving 8 bases between the germline ends. There are 13 residues in the CDR3. The CDR3 region is CASSQEQGYGYTF. DNA of the CDR3: TGTGCCAGCAGCCAAGAGCAGGGCTATGGCTACACCTTC.

The gene calls are TRBV4-2 and TRBJ2-3; 14 bases align to TRBD2. Unmatched junction bases numbered 6, after V lost 3 bases and J lost 1 base. Germline loops: CDR1 LGHNA, CDR2 YNFKEQ. The CDR3 is 18 residues long. The chain's CDR3 is CASSHSTSGGAGTDTQYF. The CDR3 coding sequence is TGTGCCAGCAGCCATTCGACTAGCGGGGGGGCTGGCACAGATACGCAGTATTTT.

The V and J genes are TRBV5-1 and TRBJ2-1; tentatively, D is TRBD2 (5 bases). The CDR3 is made up of 13 amino acids. Trimming pared 0 bases from V and 6 bases from J, leaving 7 bases between. Germline V gene sequence: CDR1 SGHRS, CDR2 YFSETQ. The CDR3 nucleotides are TGCGCCAGCAGCTTGGAGGAGGTCAATGAGCAGTTCTTC. The encoded protein is CASSLEEVNEQFF. The full variable domain, its missing parts supplied by reference TRBV5-1 and TRBJ2-1, is KAGVTQTPRYLIKTRGQQVTLSCSPISGHRSVSWYQQTPGQGLQFLFEYFSETQRNKGNFPGRFSGRQFSNSRSEMNVSTLELGDSALYLCASSLEEVNEQFFGPGTRLTVL.

The genes are TRBV27 and TRBJ2-7; 7 bases line up with TRBD1. Looked up from germline, CDR1 is MNHEY and CDR2 is SMNVEV (reference sequence). The ends lost 6 bases at V and 0 bases at J; junction bases unmatched: 5. The CDR3 runs to 14 residues. This chain's CDR3 is CASRLRDSSYEQYF. The CDR3 DNA is TGTGCCAGCAGGCTCCGGGACAGCTCCTACGAGCAGTACTTC.

This chain links TRBV30 with TRBJ1-6, with unresolved D. V dropped 0 bases and J dropped 9 bases, with 12 bases sitting between them. This CDR3 is 14 amino acids long. Germline CDR1 reads GTSNPN; CDR2 reads SVGIG (reference sequence). The CDR3, as DNA: TGTGCCTGGAGTGTTCCCCAAAGGAGTTCACCCCTCCACTTT. Protein: CAWSVPQRSSPLHF.

This rearrangement joins TRBV1 to TRBJ2-5; TRBD2 is taken as the D call from the table, unchecked against the DNA. TRBV1 is marked as a pseudogene. This CDR3 comprises 19 residues. In nucleotides, the CDR3 is TGCACCAGCAGCCCCCCGGGACTAGCGGGGAAAATAGGGGATGAGACCCAGTACTTC. Its protein is CTSSPPGLAGKIGDETQYF.

This rearrangement joins TRBV29-1 to TRBJ2-5; TRBD2 is a possible D gene (6 bases). This CDR3 has 14 amino acids. Germline V gene lookup returns CDR1 SQVTM and CDR2 ANQGSEA. Trimming cost V 6 bases and J 7 bases, with 21 bases left between them. This CDR3 is CSVLMQAGVGTQYF. The CDR3 region has the DNA TGCAGCGTACTGATGCAAGCGGGCGTGGGGACCCAGTACTTC.

In nucleotides, the CDR3 is TGTGCCAGCAGCTCCCGGGGGCGGGGGAGTGACTACGAGCAGTACTTC. Translated, it gives CASSSRGRGSDYEQYF. The V gene is TRBV7-2, the J gene TRBJ2-7; TRBD2 is a possible D gene (7 bases). The CDR3 contains 16 residues. V lost 4 bases and J lost 3, with 19 bases in between. The germline V gene encodes CDR1 SGHTA and CDR2 FQGNSA.

This clone was observed a handful of times. The V gene is TRBV4-3, the J gene TRBJ1-3, with 8 bases that match TRBD1. The germline V gene encodes CDR1 LGHNA and CDR2 YSLEER. After removal of 0 bases from V and 7 bases from J, the junction contained 11 bases not matched to a gene. This CDR3 has 17 residues. The CDR3 spells CASSQDPLLDRVNTIYF. The CDR3 DNA reads TGCGCCAGCAGCCAAGATCCCCTACTGGACAGGGTCAACACCATATATTTT.

V is TRBV6-5 and J is TRBJ1-1; a weak D match, TRBD1 (5 bases). The V gene's germline CDR1 is MNHEY and CDR2 SVGAGI. The V end was cut by 8 bases, the J end by 3 bases, with 13 bases between. This CDR3 is built from 13 residues. CDR3 in amino acids: CASQRTGYTEAFF. The CDR3 nucleotides read TGTGCCAGCCAAAGAACAGGTTACACTGAAGCTTTCTTT.

The chain joins TRBV4-3 to TRBJ1-1; 8 positions match TRBD1. This CDR3 contains 15 residues. Germline V lookup: CDR1 LGHNA, CDR2 YSLEER. The J segment lost 11 bases and the V segment lost 2 bases, leaving 13 bases of the junction unmatched. Here the CDR3 DNA reads TGCGCCAGCAGCCAATCGGGGGGCAGGGGGCGGTCGGCTTTCTTT. As protein: CASSQSGGRGRSAFF.

The chain carries TRBV4-3 and TRBJ1-1; D not certain. The CDR3 is 14 amino acids. Germline V gene lookup returns CDR1 LGHNA and CDR2 YSLEER. The V gene lost 1 base and the J gene lost 1 base, with 7 bases spanning the gap. Written as DNA, the CDR3 is TGCGCCAGCAGCCAAGGGGCCAGGAACACTGAAGCTTTCTTT. It specifies CASSQGARNTEAFF.

The chain combines TRBV9 with TRBJ1-2; TRBD1 agrees at 9 bases. The germline gives CDR1 SGDLS, CDR2 YYNGEE. The ends lost 3 bases at V and 0 bases at J; junction bases unmatched: 18. CDR3 size: 20 residues. CDR3 residues: CASSAPRGQGSMVANYGYTF. The CDR3, as DNA: TGTGCCAGCAGCGCGCCCCGGGGACAGGGTAGTATGGTAGCTAACTATGGCTACACCTTC.

The chain has TRBV7-8 and TRBJ1-4; D may be TRBD1 (5 bases). From germline, CDR1 is SGHVS and CDR2 FQNEAQ. The CDR3 has 16 amino acids. Trimming took 4 bases from V and 1 from J, leaving 13 bases between them. CDR3: CASSSIGGRTNEKLFF. CDR3 DNA sequence: TGTGCCAGCAGCTCCATTGGGGGGAGAACTAATGAAAAACTGTTTTTT. Full variable domain (missing parts from reference TRBV7-8 and TRBJ1-4): GAGVSQSPRYKVAKRGQDVALRCDPISGHVSLFWYQQALGQGPEFLTYFQNEAQLDKSGLPSDRFFAERPEGSVSTLKIQRTQQEDSAVYLCASSSIGGRTNEKLFFGSGTQLSVL.